This T cell receptor beta chain was sequenced during a study of blood T cell dynamics during melanoma immunotherapy (dated by TCRdb to about 2020). Context from the whole study: The patients had metastatic melanoma and were given first-line pembrolizumab or nivolumab plus ipilimumab as standard of care in the United Kingdom. To find early correlates of response, peripheral T cell receptor repertoires were profiled in metastatic melanoma patients before and after one cycle of checkpoint inhibitor therapy. A training cohort was formed from consecutive patients, and a further independent group of patients from the same centre was pooled into an external validation set. General conclusions and limits of the study: The relatively small sample size was acknowledged as something that could potentially limit how far the results can be generalized. Whether the T cell clones behind the repertoire changes were melanoma-specific or instead reflected general immune activation was something the study could not determine. A bifurcated reorganization of the PBMC repertoire at W3, with increased clonality or increased diversity, was observed in patients who later achieved disease control, unlike in progressors.

For this chain, trimming is 5 bases at the V end and 10 bases at the J end, and the number of junction bases without a gene match is 2. The CDR3 has 11 amino acids, counting the end cysteine and phenylalanine. Only the CDR3 part of the read is kept: 33 bases, read in frame from the first base. Based on the germline V gene, the CDR1 and CDR2 sequences are SNHLY and FYNNEI. This specimen's time point label, per the study, means: pre-treatment baseline. Blood was sampled before treatment (T0) and at week 3 (W3), after the first cycle of checkpoint blockade. Except for a couple of patients with rapid clinical progression, response was assessed 12 weeks after the first infusion by RECIST 1.1; disease control meant complete response, partial response or stable disease. Patients were excluded for prior systemic cancer treatment, concomitant immunosuppressant therapy or synchronous other active malignancies. Bulk PBMC and plasma cell-free DNA were both sequenced for TCR beta so that circulating cells and T cell turnover could be tracked. Lymphoprep and SepMate tubes were used to isolate PBMC from blood, and red cell lysis was then performed. QIAamp DNA Blood Mini kits were used to extract DNA from PBMC and sorted T cell subsets.

A fixed 350 ng of DNA was loaded for every bulk PBMC sample. TCR beta CDR3 sequences were amplified from genomic DNA with the immunoSEQ TCRb Assay kit following manufacturer instructions. The KAPA Library Quantification Kit for Illumina platforms was used to quantify the pooled libraries by qPCR. Sequencing of the pooled libraries was done on an Illumina NextSeq 500, with clustering at about 0.55-1.2 pM. The published analysis was carried out like this. TCR data were analyzed using immunoSEQ ANALYZER and the R LymphoSeq package. A rearrangement efficiency score was calculated as productive divided by the sum of productive and non-productive CDR3 sequences. Clonality was measured with the Gini coefficient and diversity with the Renyi index at alpha=1, and both measures were compared pairwise between timepoints within each patient. In LymphoSeq, clonal relatedness was computed using an edit distance of 3, and repertoire similarity was computed using the Bhattacharyya coefficient. To classify response, a linear discriminant analysis based on week-3 changes in clonality and diversity was built with the R MASS and caret packages. In its TCRdb copy, this immuneACCESS table keeps in-frame sequences only and misses some clones. Where compared with another copy, unresolved V genes explain less than half of these, and the others have no known cause. V and J calls plus clone size are reproduced from that table; the DNA served to infer D and trimming. The sample includes 9,500 or so clones, with less than 90% observed a single time. The ten largest clones represent around 9.1% of the sample.

A note on this clone: Its target antigen remains unknown. The input lacks base qualities; no much larger clone sits a single base away.

The sequence links TRBV2 to TRBJ2-1; 7 bases in between match TRBD2. The sequence was obtained from a human donor with melanoma. Sequences were derived from blood, sampled from a patient treated with checkpoint blockade. The CDR3 is CASSKTSEQFF. The DNA sequence is as follows: TGTGCCAGCAGTAAGACTAGCGAGCAGTTCTTC.